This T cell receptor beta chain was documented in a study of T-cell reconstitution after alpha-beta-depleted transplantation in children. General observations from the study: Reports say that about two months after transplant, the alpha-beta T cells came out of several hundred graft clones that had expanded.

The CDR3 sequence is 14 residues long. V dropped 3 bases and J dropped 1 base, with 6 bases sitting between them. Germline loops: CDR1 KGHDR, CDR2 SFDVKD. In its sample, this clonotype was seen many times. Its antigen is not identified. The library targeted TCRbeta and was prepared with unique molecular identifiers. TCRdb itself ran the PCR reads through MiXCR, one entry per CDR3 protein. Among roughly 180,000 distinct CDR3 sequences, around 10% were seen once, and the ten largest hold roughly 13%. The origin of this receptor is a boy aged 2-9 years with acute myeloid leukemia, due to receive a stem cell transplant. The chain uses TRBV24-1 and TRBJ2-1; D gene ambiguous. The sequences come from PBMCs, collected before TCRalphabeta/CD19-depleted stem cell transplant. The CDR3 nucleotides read TGTGCCACCAGTGATCAGGCATCCTACAATGAGCAGTTCTTC. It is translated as CATSDQASYNEQFF.